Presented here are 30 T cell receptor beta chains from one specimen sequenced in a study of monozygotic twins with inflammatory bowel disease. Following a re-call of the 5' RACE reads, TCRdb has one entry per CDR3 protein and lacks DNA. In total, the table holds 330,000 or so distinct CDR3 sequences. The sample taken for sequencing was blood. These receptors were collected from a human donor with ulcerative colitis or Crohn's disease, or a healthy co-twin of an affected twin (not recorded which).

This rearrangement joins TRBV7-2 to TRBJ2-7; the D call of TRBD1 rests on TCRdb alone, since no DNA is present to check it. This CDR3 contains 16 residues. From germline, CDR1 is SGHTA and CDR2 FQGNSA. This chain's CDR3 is CASSLEGGRISYEQYF.

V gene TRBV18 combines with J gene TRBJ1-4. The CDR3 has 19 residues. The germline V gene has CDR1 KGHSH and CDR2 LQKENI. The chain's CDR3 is CASSPPDVAGPTTNEKLFF.

The CDR3 protein is CSVRRRLGEKLFF. This chain links TRBV29-1 with TRBJ1-4. The CDR3 loop spans 13 amino acids. Germline V gives CDR1 SQVTM, CDR2 ANQGSEA.

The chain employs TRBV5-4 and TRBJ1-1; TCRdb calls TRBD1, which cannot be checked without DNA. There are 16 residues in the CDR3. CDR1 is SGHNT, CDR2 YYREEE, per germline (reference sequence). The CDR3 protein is CASRPTEAAMNTEAFF.

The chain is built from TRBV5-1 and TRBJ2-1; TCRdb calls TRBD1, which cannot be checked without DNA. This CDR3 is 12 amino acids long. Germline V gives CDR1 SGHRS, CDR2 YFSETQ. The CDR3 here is CASSFLGDEQFF.

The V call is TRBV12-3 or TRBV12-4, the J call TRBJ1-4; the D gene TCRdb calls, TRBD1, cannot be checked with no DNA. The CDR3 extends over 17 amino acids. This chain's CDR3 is CASSLWEGRGTNEKLFF.

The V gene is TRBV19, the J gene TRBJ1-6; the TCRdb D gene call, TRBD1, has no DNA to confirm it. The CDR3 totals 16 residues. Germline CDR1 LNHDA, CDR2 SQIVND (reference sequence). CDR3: CASRDREINDNSPLHF.

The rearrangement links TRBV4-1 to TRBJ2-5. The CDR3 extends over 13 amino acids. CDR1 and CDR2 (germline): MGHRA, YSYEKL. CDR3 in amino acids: CASSHVQQETQYF.

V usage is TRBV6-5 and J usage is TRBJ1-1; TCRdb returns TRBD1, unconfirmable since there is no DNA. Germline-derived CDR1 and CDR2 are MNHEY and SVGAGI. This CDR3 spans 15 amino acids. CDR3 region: CASRWTGGAGTEAFF.

The CDR3 loop reads CSVWERGYGYTF. This chain joins TRBV29-1 and TRBJ1-2; TCRdb reports TRBD1, a call that lacks DNA to check it against. Germline V gene lookup returns CDR1 SQVTM and CDR2 ANQGSEA. The CDR3 sequence is 12 residues long.

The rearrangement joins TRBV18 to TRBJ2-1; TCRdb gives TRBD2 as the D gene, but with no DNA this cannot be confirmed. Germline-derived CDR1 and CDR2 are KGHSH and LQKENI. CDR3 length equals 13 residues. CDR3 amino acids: CASSRDSEGEQFF.

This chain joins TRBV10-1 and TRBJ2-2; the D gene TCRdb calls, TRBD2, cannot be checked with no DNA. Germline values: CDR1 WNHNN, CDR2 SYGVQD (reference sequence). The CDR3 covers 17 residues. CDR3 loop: CASSEWGDMLNTGELFF.

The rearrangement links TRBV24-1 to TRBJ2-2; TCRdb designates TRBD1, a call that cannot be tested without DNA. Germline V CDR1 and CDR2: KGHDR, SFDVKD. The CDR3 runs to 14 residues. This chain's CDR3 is CATKGTATTGELFF.

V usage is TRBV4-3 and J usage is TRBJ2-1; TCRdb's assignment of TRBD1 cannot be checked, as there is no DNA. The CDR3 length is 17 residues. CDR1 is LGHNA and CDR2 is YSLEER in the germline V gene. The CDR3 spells CASSQGFGGGVLGEQFF.

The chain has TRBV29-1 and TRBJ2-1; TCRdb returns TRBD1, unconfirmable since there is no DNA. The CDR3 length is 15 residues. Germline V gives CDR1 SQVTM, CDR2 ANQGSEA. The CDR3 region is CSARQGLPHGNEQFF.

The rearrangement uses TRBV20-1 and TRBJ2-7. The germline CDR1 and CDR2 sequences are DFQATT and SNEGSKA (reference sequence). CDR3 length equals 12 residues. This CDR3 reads CSAVLRGYEQYF.

The CDR3 sequence is CASSIRATGGNEQFF. The chain is built from TRBV19 and TRBJ2-1; TCRdb calls TRBD1, which cannot be checked without DNA. Per the germline V gene, CDR1 is LNHDA and CDR2 is SQIVND (reference sequence). This CDR3 has 15 residues.

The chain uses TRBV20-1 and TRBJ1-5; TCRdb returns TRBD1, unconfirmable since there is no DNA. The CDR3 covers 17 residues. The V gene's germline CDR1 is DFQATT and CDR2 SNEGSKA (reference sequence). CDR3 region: CSAWGTGGSYSNQPQHF.

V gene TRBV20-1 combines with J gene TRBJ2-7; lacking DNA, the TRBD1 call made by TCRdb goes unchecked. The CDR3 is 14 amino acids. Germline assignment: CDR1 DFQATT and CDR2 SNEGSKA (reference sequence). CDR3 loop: CSASRQGISYEQYF.

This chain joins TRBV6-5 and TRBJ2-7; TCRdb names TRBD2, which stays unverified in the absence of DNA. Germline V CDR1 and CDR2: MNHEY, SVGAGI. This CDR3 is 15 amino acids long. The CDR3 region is CASSYRLAGNYEQYF.

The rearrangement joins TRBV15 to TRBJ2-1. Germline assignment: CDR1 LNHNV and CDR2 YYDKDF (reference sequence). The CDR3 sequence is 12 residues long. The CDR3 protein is CAHGSSYNEQFF.

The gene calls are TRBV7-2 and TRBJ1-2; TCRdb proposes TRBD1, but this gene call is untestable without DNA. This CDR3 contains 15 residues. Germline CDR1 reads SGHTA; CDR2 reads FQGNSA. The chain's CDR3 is CASSLTAPSYYGYTF.

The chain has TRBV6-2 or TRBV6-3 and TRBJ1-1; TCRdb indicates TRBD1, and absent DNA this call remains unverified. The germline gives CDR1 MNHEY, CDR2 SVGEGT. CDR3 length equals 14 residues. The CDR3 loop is CASSYSGGNTEAFF.

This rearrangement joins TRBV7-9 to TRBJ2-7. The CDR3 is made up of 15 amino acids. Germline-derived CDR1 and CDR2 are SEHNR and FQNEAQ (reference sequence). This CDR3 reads CASSPAGQGSYEQYF. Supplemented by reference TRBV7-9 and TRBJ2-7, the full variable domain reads DTGVSQNPRHKITKRGQNVTFRCDPISEHNRLYWYRQTLGQGPEFLTYFQNEAQLEKSRLLSDRFSAERPKGSFSTLEIQRTEQGDSAMYLCASSPAGQGSYEQYFGPGTRLTVT.

CDR3 residues: CASSRFGGSGNEQFF. J is TRBJ2-1 and V is TRBV28; there is no DNA to check the TCRdb D call of TRBD2. The germline gives CDR1 MDHEN, CDR2 SYDVKM. The CDR3 has 15 residues.

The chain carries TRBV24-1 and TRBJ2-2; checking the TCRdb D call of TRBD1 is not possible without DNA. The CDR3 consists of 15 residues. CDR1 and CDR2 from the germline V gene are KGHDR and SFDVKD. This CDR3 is CATSDGQGVNGELFF.

The CDR3 loop is CSARHSGTTYNEQFF. The chain employs TRBV20-1 and TRBJ2-1; the TRBD2 assignment by TCRdb is unverifiable without DNA. The CDR3 is made up of 15 amino acids. The germline gives CDR1 DFQATT, CDR2 SNEGSKA (reference sequence).

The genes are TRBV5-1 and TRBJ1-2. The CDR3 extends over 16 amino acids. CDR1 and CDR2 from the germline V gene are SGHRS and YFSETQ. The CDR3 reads CASSLAETARLHGYTF.

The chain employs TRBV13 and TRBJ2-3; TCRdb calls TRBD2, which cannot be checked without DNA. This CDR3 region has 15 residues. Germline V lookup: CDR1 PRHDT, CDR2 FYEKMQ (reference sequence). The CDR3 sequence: CASSYGAGETDTQYF.

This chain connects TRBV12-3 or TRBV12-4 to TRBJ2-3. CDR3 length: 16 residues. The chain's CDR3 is CASSLVSRSYTDTQYF.